This T cell receptor (beta chain) was sequenced in a study of blood T cell repertoires in COVID-19. Study information: The origin of the acute and convalescent COVID-19 samples was the United States, Italy and Spain.

J lost 7 bases, V lost 10 bases, and 12 bases had no gene match. The CDR3 length is 14 residues. Germline CDR1 SNHLY, CDR2 FYNNEI. Original processing methods: Nucleated cell counts were estimated from reference gene primer amplification. The method was immunoSEQ multiplex PCR; TCRdb's version includes in-frame clones alone and lacks a portion of them. V and J calls and clone size come straight from that table; D and trimming were deduced from the DNA. Counted here are about 500,000 clones, approximately 90% occurring once; the ten biggest clones make up around 0.64%. The TCR originated in a woman younger than 30 who had recovered from COVID-19. The chain carries TRBV2 and TRBJ1-4, with 7 positions matching TRBD1. The specimen sequenced was PBMCs or T cells enriched from blood (not recorded which). The CDR3 region is CATEPTGAVEKLFF. The CDR3 DNA sequence: TGTGCCACCGAACCCACAGGGGCGGTTGAAAAACTGTTTTTT.